The entry below describes one T cell receptor beta chain. This specimen comes from a study of PD-L1 blockade in urothelial cancer. In the study overall: Males with bladder-origin urothelial cancer made up twenty-five of 29 patients. Between 0 and 3 prior chemotherapy regimens had been given to patients. Blood samples contained a median about 130,000 T cells.

Time point given: peripheral blood 6 weeks after treatment start. The CDR3 is 14 residues long. In germline, CDR1 is SGHRS, CDR2 YFSETQ. The J segment lost 6 bases and the V segment lost 4 bases, leaving 8 bases of the junction unmatched. Repertoires were generated with immunoSEQ multiplex PCR, while TCRdb's copy carries only in-frame clones and drops some. The table shows about 41,000 clones, with approximately 85% occurring only once. The receptor was isolated from a man aged 65 to 85 with urothelial cancer. This sample comprised PBMCs, obtained around atezolizumab (anti-PD-L1) treatment. The genes are TRBV5-1 and TRBJ2-3, with 7 bases lining up with TRBD1. The CDR3 spells CASSPGQVVDTQYF. In nucleotides, the CDR3 is TGCGCCAGCAGCCCTGGACAGGTAGTGGATACGCAGTATTTT.